The T cell receptor (beta chain) under discussion was sequenced for a study of technical replicates of blood from a few donors. Using immunoSEQ multiplex PCR, the repertoire was profiled, and TCRdb retains in-frame clones only, with some absent. This table has about 49,000 clones, around 90% appearing once. The CDR3 has 15 residues. Germline V gene sequence: CDR1 LGHNA, CDR2 YSLEER. V dropped 0 bases and J dropped 0 bases, with 8 bases sitting between them. Sequenced input: PBMCs. The source of this sequence is a human donor in good health. Some clones in this sample may be carry-over from other donors' samples. V usage is TRBV4-3 and J usage is TRBJ1-1; D gene unclear. CDR3 in DNA: TGCGCCAGCAGCCAAGAATTACGGGTGAACACTGAAGCTTTCTTT. It translates to CASSQELRVNTEAFF.